These 20 T cell receptor beta chains share one sample of origin, sequenced in a study of blood T cell repertoires in COVID-19. Measured with immunoSEQ multiplex PCR; TCRdb has only the in-frame clones, and not every one. The data hold under 250,000 clones, with 87% observed a single time. The sample consisted of peripheral blood. The receptor set was obtained from a man between 18 and 29 years old with active or convalescent COVID-19.

This chain joins TRBV5-4 and TRBJ2-7, with TRBD1 identical over 12 bases. The CDR3 runs to 17 residues. CDR1 SGHNT and CDR2 YYREEE come from the germline V gene (reference sequence). After removal of 4 bases from V and 2 bases from J, the junction contained 10 bases not matched to a gene. In nucleotides, the CDR3 is TGTGCCAGCAGCCCAGGGACAGGGGGCTGGAGCGCCTACGAGCAGTACTTC. It encodes CASSPGTGGWSAYEQYF.

The rearrangement uses TRBV7-9 and TRBJ2-3; weak D call: TRBD2 (5 bases). The germline V and J ends were trimmed by 1 base and 2 bases, with 7 bases remaining between them. CDR1 and CDR2 (germline): SEHNR, FQNEAQ (reference sequence). CDR3 size: 14 residues. The CDR3 region is CASSLGLNTDTQYF. The CDR3 nucleotides are TGTGCCAGCAGCTTAGGACTAAACACAGATACGCAGTATTTT.

This clone appeared a single time. The gene calls are TRBV15 and TRBJ1-6; 7 nucleotides agree with TRBD1. The trim removed 7 bases at V and 6 bases at J, leaving 6 bases unmatched. The CDR3 is made up of 14 amino acids. Per germline, CDR1 LNHNV and CDR2 YYDKDF (reference sequence). The CDR3 coding sequence is TGTGCCACCACAGAAGACAGGGCTAATTCACCCCTCCACTTT. Amino acid sequence: CATTEDRANSPLHF. Full variable domain (rest looked up from reference TRBV15 and TRBJ1-6): DAMVIQNPRYQVTQFGKPVTLSCSQTLNHNVMYWYQQKSSQAPKLLFHYYDKDFNNEADTPDNFQSRRPNTSFCFLDIRSPGLGDTAMYLCATTEDRANSPLHFGNGTRLTVT.

J is TRBJ2-7 and V is TRBV28, with 9 positions matching TRBD2. From germline, CDR1 is MDHEN and CDR2 SYDVKM. The CDR3 covers 13 residues. The junction had 4 bases not matched to a gene; V was cut back by 7 bases and J by 3 bases. The CDR3 spells CASTTLAGYEQYF. Written as DNA, the CDR3 is TGTGCCAGCACCACACTAGCGGGCTACGAGCAGTACTTC. The entire variable domain, with the rest obtained from reference TRBV28 and TRBJ2-7, is as follows: DVKVTQSSRYLVKRTGEKVFLECVQDMDHENMFWYRQDPGLGLRLIYFSYDVKMKEKGDIPEGYSVSREKKERFSLILESASTNQTSMYLCASTTLAGYEQYFGPGTRLTVT.

J is TRBJ2-7 and V is TRBV28; 14 nucleotides line up with TRBD2. The CDR3 is 18 amino acids. Germline CDR1 is MDHEN and CDR2 is SYDVKM. V gave up 5 bases and J gave up 1 base; unmatched junction bases: 10. CDR3 in amino acids: CASSDLGTSGSWSYEQYF. The CDR3 nucleotides read TGTGCCAGCAGTGACCTAGGGACTAGCGGGAGTTGGTCCTACGAGCAGTACTTC.

The chain combines TRBV21-1 with TRBJ2-5; the table's D gene call, TRBD2, was not cross checked with the DNA. TRBV21-1 is tagged as a pseudogene. The CDR3 totals 20 residues. The CDR3 nucleotides read TGTGCCAGCAGCAAAACTCGATTTGCCGGGGGGATGACCTACCAAGAGACCCAGTACTTC. Its translation is CASSKTRFAGGMTYQETQYF.

V gene TRBV5-6 combines with J gene TRBJ2-7, with D hard to call. This CDR3 is 12 amino acids long. Per the germline V gene, CDR1 is SGHDT and CDR2 is YYEEEE. The V end lost 2 bases, the J end lost 3 bases, and 6 bases lay between the germline ends. In DNA, the CDR3 is TGTGCCAGCAGCTTCGGTAGCTACGAGCAGTACTTC. This translates into CASSFGSYEQYF.

This chain links TRBV19 with TRBJ1-3, with a weak D call TRBD1 (5 bases). This CDR3 contains 15 residues. The germline CDR1 and CDR2 sequences are LNHDA and SQIVND (reference sequence). Trimming took off 5 bases at V and 8 bases at J, with 19 bases between the two ends. CDR3 DNA: TGTGCCAGTAGTGGGGGGTTCGCTATGCCGCACACCATATATTTT. This sequence encodes CASSGGFAMPHTIYF.

The V call is TRBV4-3, the J call TRBJ2-2; 12 nucleotides agree with TRBD2. The J segment lost 0 bases and the V segment lost 0 bases, leaving 8 bases of the junction unmatched. In germline, CDR1 is LGHNA, CDR2 YSLEER. CDR3 size: 20 residues. The CDR3 here is CASSQEGALAGGTNTGELFF. Here the CDR3 DNA reads TGCGCCAGCAGCCAAGAAGGAGCACTAGCGGGGGGCACGAACACCGGGGAGCTGTTTTTT.

For the CDR3, the DNA is TGCGCCAGCAGCCTCACAGGGGGCGGGGAGCAGTACTTC. This gives the protein CASSLTGGGEQYF. V usage is TRBV5-1 and J usage is TRBJ2-7; 9 nucleotides line up with TRBD1. There are 13 residues in the CDR3. Germline loops: CDR1 SGHRS, CDR2 YFSETQ. Losses at the gene ends were 4 bases for V and 7 bases for J; bases not matched to a gene: 6.

The chain joins TRBV7-8 to TRBJ2-1; no clear D gene. The CDR3 is made up of 16 amino acids. Trimming left V 2 bases short and J 0 bases short, with 11 bases between. CDR1 is SGHVS and CDR2 is FQNEAQ in the germline V gene. As DNA, the CDR3 is TGTGCCAGCAGCTTATCAACAGTCAGCTCCTACAATGAGCAGTTCTTC. It codes for CASSLSTVSSYNEQFF.

The rearrangement uses TRBV7-2 and TRBJ2-7; D unclear. Trimming removed 1 base from V and 0 bases from J, with 4 bases in between. The CDR3 has 13 residues. Germline CDR1 and CDR2: SGHTA and FQGNSA. The CDR3 nucleotides are TGTGCCAGCAGCTTAGGGCACTCCTACGAGCAGTACTTC. Amino acid sequence: CASSLGHSYEQYF.

The V gene is TRBV5-4, the J gene TRBJ2-7, with D possibly TRBD2 on 6 matching bases. V lost 4 bases and J lost 5, with 10 bases in between. This CDR3 contains 12 residues. Germline assignment: CDR1 SGHNT and CDR2 YYREEE (reference sequence). The chain's CDR3 is CASSGGIHEQYF. In DNA form, the CDR3 reads TGTGCCAGCAGCGGGGGGATCCACGAGCAGTACTTC.

V gene TRBV5-5 combines with J gene TRBJ1-5; 9 nucleotides agree with TRBD1. V was clipped by 4 bases and J by 3 bases; unmatched bases: 5. The CDR3 covers 15 residues. Germline values: CDR1 SGHKS, CDR2 YYEKEE (reference sequence). In DNA, the CDR3 is TGTGCCAGCAGCGAGGACAGGGGTCTCAATCAGCCCCAGCATTTT. This gives the protein CASSEDRGLNQPQHF.

This sequence joins TRBV10-3 and TRBJ2-7; perhaps TRBD1 as D (6 bases). V was shortened by 5 bases and J by 4 bases, with 15 bases between the two germline ends. The CDR3 contains 14 residues. CDR1 ENHRY and CDR2 SYGVKD come from the germline V gene. For the CDR3, the DNA is TGTGCCATCAGTTCATACGAACAGGGTTACGAGCAGTACTTC. Translated: CAISSYEQGYEQYF.

V gene TRBV28 combines with J gene TRBJ1-3, with 8 nucleotides matching TRBD1. Germline V gene sequence: CDR1 MDHEN, CDR2 SYDVKM. This CDR3 has 16 amino acids. V shed 5 bases and J 4 bases; nucleotides not matched to a gene: 10. The CDR3 is CASSGPGQEAGNTIYF. CDR3 coding DNA: TGTGCCAGCAGTGGACCGGGACAGGAGGCGGGAAACACCATATATTTT. Full variable domain (remainder filled in from reference TRBV28 and TRBJ1-3): DVKVTQSSRYLVKRTGEKVFLECVQDMDHENMFWYRQDPGLGLRLIYFSYDVKMKEKGDIPEGYSVSREKKERFSLILESASTNQTSMYLCASSGPGQEAGNTIYFGEGSWLTVV.

J is TRBJ2-7 and V is TRBV27; 8 bases fit TRBD1. J was trimmed by 2 bases and V by 6 bases; bases with no gene match: 15. The CDR3 is made up of 17 amino acids. Germline V gene sequence: CDR1 MNHEY, CDR2 SMNVEV (reference sequence). CDR3 DNA sequence: TGTGCCAGCAGCCGTGGGGGACAGGCCTCTTTGACCTACGAGCAGTACTTC. Amino acids: CASSRGGQASLTYEQYF.

V usage is TRBV7-8 and J usage is TRBJ2-7, with TRBD2 identical over 7 bases. The CDR3 sequence is 13 residues long. V gave up 2 bases and J gave up 4 bases; unmatched junction bases: 2. The V gene's germline CDR1 is SGHVS and CDR2 FQNEAQ. The chain's CDR3 is CASSLLGGYEQYF. CDR3 DNA sequence: TGTGCCAGCAGCTTACTGGGGGGGTACGAGCAGTACTTC.

This chain uses TRBV19 with TRBJ1-5, with TRBD1 identical over 7 bases. The CDR3 totals 14 residues. The V and J ends lost 5 bases and 5 bases, in that order; junction bases with no gene match: 6. Germline V gene sequence: CDR1 LNHDA, CDR2 SQIVND (reference sequence). CDR3 loop: CASSSRQGYQPQHF. The CDR3 coding sequence is TGTGCCAGTAGTTCACGACAGGGCTATCAGCCCCAGCATTTT.

V is TRBV15 and J is TRBJ1-5; weak D call: TRBD1 (6 bases). CDR3 size: 20 residues. The V end lost 0 bases, the J end lost 6 bases, and 27 bases lay between the germline ends. The V gene's germline CDR1 is LNHNV and CDR2 YYDKDF (reference sequence). The CDR3 reads CATSRDLSLEATGGGQPQHF. DNA of the CDR3: TGTGCCACCAGCAGAGATCTCTCACTTGAGGCCACGGGAGGGGGTCAGCCCCAGCATTTT. Full variable domain (missing parts from reference TRBV15 and TRBJ1-5): DAMVIQNPRYQVTQFGKPVTLSCSQTLNHNVMYWYQQKSSQAPKLLFHYYDKDFNNEADTPDNFQSRRPNTSFCFLDIRSPGLGDTAMYLCATSRDLSLEATGGGQPQHFGDGTRLSIL.